The rows below give T cell receptor beta chains drawn from one sample of a study of shared clonotypes between healthy human individuals. Profiling relied on immunoSEQ multiplex PCR, and the TCRdb table lists in-frame clones only, not all of them. This sample has about 120,000 clones, with 68% found just once. Material: memory CD8+ T cells sorted from blood. The receptors stem from a woman aged 25 to 39 in good health. The conserved cysteine and the conserved F or W are not part of the CDR3 here. Clone size is shown for a subset of rows, as once, few, many or a class of expanded clone.

v_call	clone_size	j_call	cdr3_aa
TRBV2	.	TRBJ2-3	ASSVVPDTQY
TRBV28	.	TRBJ2-3	ASSLVSSGPSTDTQY
TRBV28	.	TRBJ1-5	ASSLNPGPQH
TRBV6-1	.	TRBJ1-5	ASNLNQPQH
TRBV5-1	.	TRBJ2-1	ASSLDALAGFYNEQF
TRBV5-5	.	TRBJ1-5	ASSSDSPIESQPQH
TRBV28	few	TRBJ1-2	ASSFLGTRLRSYT
TRBV25-1	once	TRBJ2-7	ASSDSGSYEQY
TRBV28	.	TRBJ2-7	ASRSPGLAGGLPLYEQY
TRBV6-4	.	TRBJ1-1	ASGDGDSTEAF
TRBV29-1	.	TRBJ2-2	SVGPGVHSIPGELF
TRBV6-4	.	TRBJ2-2	ASSGQTEINTGELF
TRBV4-2	.	TRBJ2-1	ASSPIVGTSGPQF
TRBV20-1	.	TRBJ1-1	SARKDTEAF
TRBV29-1	.	.	SVGNPEGYEQY
TRBV19	few	TRBJ1-3	ASSGSGNTIY
TRBV10-1	.	TRBJ1-2	ASSEHRGYGYT
TRBV7-8	.	TRBJ2-7	ASSTRGDEQY
TRBV18	.	TRBJ1-3	ASSPDNSGNTIY
TRBV11-2	.	TRBJ2-2	ASTLFNTGELF
TRBV27	few	TRBJ1-2	ASSLHVGSNYGYT
TRBV14	.	TRBJ2-2	ASSQELAANTGELF
TRBV27	.	TRBJ2-3	ASSRWVADSTDTQY
TRBV7-9	few	TRBJ1-5	ASTGEGNQPQH
TRBV14	.	TRBJ2-6	ASSLDRGFNALRGANVLT
TRBV2	.	TRBJ2-5	ASTREETQY
TRBV21-1	.	TRBJ2-3	ASSRKGNHRDRTDTQY
TRBV9	.	TRBJ1-1	ASSVGRGLLNTEAF
TRBV10-3	.	TRBJ2-3	GVGGSTDTQY
TRBV15	.	TRBJ1-5	ATSRDLLGTPRSNQPQH
TRBV5-1	once	TRBJ1-5	ASSFGGDQPQH
TRBV9	.	TRBJ2-7	ASSAGLLSRDSSPSYEQY
TRBV4-2	.	.	ASSQGLAGEGYEQY
TRBV28	.	TRBJ1-1	ASSSTPYWNTEAF
TRBV23-1	.	TRBJ1-4	ASSQARGWHEKLF
TRBV6-6	.	TRBJ2-7	ASSSPNLAGAVEQY
TRBV7-6	.	TRBJ2-7	ASSSMTGGGYEQY
TRBV29-1	.	TRBJ1-1	SVPGWAF
TRBV4-1	many	TRBJ2-7	ASSQQGTGNYEQY
TRBV27	.	TRBJ1-5	ASSRRDRGYADQPQH
TRBV14	.	TRBJ1-1	ASSQDRLAEAF
TRBV28	.	TRBJ1-3	ASSLGTISGNTIY
TRBV5-6	.	TRBJ2-1	ASSPWGNSNEQF
TRBV30	few	TRBJ2-7	AWEAGTASEQY